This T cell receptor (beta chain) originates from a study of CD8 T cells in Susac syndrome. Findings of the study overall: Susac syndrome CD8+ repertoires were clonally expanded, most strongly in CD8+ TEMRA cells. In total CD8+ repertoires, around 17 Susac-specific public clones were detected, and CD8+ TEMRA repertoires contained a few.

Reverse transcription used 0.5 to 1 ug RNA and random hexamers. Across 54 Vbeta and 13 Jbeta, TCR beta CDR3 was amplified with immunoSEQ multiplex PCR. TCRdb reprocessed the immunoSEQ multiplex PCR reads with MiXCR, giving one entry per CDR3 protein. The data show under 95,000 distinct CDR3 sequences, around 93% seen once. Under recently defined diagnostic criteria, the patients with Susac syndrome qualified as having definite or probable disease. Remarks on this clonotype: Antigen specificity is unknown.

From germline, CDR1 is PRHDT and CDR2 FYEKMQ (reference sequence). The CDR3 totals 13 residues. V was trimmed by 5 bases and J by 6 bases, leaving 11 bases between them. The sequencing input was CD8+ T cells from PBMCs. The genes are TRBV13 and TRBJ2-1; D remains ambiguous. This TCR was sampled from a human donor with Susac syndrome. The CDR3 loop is CASSLGRSNEQFF. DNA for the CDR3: TGTGCCAGCAGCCTTGGGCGGTCCAATGAGCAGTTCTTC.